A selection of T cell receptor beta chains follows, all from one sample in a study of blood T cell repertoires in COVID-19. The repertoire was sequenced with immunoSEQ multiplex PCR; TCRdb's copy has only in-frame clones and lacks some. The sample has under 300,000 clones, 89% seen once. Sequenced input: PBMCs or T cells enriched from blood (not recorded which). The receptor set was obtained from a woman between 35 and 50 years old who had recovered from COVID-19. CDR3s include the opening cysteine and the closing phenylalanine or tryptophan.

v_gene,j_gene,CDR3aa
TRBV30,TRBJ2-3,CARKGGTDTQYF
TRBV4-1,TRBJ1-5,CASSQIRGPSNQPQHF
TRBV2,TRBJ2-3,CASRDSIASDTQYF
TRBV6-5,TRBJ2-3,CASSRDRVGDTQYF
TRBV20-1,TRBJ1-2,CSASAGANYGYTF
TRBV19,TRBJ1-1,CASSATGVLAEAFF
TRBV27,TRBJ1-2,CASSLRAAANYGYTF
TRBV30,TRBJ2-5,CAWSPVQETQYF
TRBV9,TRBJ2-1,CASSVLGLAGNNEQFF
TRBV12-3/TRBV12-4,TRBJ1-2,CASSLEQSYGYTF
TRBV3-1/TRBV3-2,TRBJ1-4,CASSQGGMRLFF
TRBV4-1,TRBJ1-4,CASSQDQGEKLFF
TRBV5-1,TRBJ1-3,CASSLSGWGNTIYF
TRBV2,TRBJ2-1,CASSAVAGGTSSYNEQFF
TRBV5-1,TRBJ2-2,CASSSQGRTGELFF
TRBV14,TRBJ1-3,CASSQIPGLAGNTIYF
TRBV5-4,TRBJ2-7,CASSLSGTGGYEQYF
TRBV7-9,TRBJ2-7,CASSQSGGPWEQYF
TRBV7-8,TRBJ1-6,CASSKTGGRGNSPLHF
TRBV2,TRBJ1-5,CASRAQGGGGQPQHF
TRBV7-8,TRBJ2-7,CASSLRDYYEQYF
TRBV7-2,TRBJ1-2,CASSLETGNGYTF
TRBV29-1,TRBJ1-1,CSVGAGRNTEAFF
TRBV4-3,TRBJ2-2,CASSHEPGQGDTGELFF
TRBV5-1,TRBJ1-1,CASSLTSRDRGLGTEAFF
TRBV4-2,TRBJ1-2,CASSQERQGTIYGYTF
TRBV24-1,TRBJ1-6,CATSDWSNRVPPSYNSPLHF
TRBV29-1,TRBJ1-2,CSVDRSGQGAGYTF
TRBV2,TRBJ1-5,CASFGPGRSAQHF
TRBV5-1,TRBJ1-4,CASSPQTGEEKLFF
TRBV5-1,TRBJ2-1,CASSPFSGGAHNEQFF
TRBV9,TRBJ2-6,CASSLGTGSSGANVLTF
TRBV5-5,TRBJ1-1,CASSLVPGTEAFF
TRBV6-5,TRBJ1-1,CASSTQGAGNTEAFF
TRBV30,TRBJ1-2,CALRLQGKADGYTF
TRBV5-8,TRBJ1-1,CASSLEQGHTEAFF
TRBV5-1,TRBJ2-7,CASSFRQNYEQYF
TRBV5-6,TRBJ2-5,CASSLEGSETQYF
TRBV11-2,TRBJ2-2,CASSFNWGRSNGELFF
TRBV2,TRBJ2-5,CASSGQRQETQYF
TRBV18,TRBJ2-3,CATTAETSTDTQYF
TRBV7-2,TRBJ1-1,CASSFYTGPMNTEAFF
TRBV18,TRBJ1-3,CASSPQDTGNTIYF
TRBV9,TRBJ1-2,CASSVRVSYGYTF
TRBV18,TRBJ1-4,CASSPQRGEKLFF
TRBV2,TRBJ1-1,CASSTQGAEAFF
TRBV6-5,TRBJ1-3,CATRTAGNTIYF
TRBV6-2/TRBV6-3,TRBJ1-2,CASSRGQGVYPSYGYTF